This T cell receptor (beta chain) was found in a study of CD8+ T cells in alopecia areata. Turning to the study itself: Those patients who were treated received oral tofacitinib, which was given at 5 to 10 mg twice daily for moderate-to-severe alopecia areata. For treated patients, severity scores reflected the percentage of scalp area affected. Overall study findings and caveats: Researchers report lesional scalp, most notably alopecia totalis/universalis, outstripped normal scalp in clonality.

Comment on this clone: Its target is unknown.

Documented treatment: oral pan-JAK inhibitor, 5-10 mg twice daily. Per germline, CDR1 DFQATT and CDR2 SNEGSKA (reference sequence). The CDR3 loop spans 11 amino acids. The sequencing template was cDNA reverse transcribed from extracted RNA. Clones were read by immunoSEQ multiplex PCR, and TCRdb kept only the in-frame ones, dropping some. The sample has tens of thousands of clones, 70% to 85% seen once; the top ten hold 15% to 20%. The chain is built from TRBV20-1 and TRBJ1-2; 7 positions match TRBD1. The clonotype was recovered from a human donor with alopecia areata. The sequencing here drew on CD8+ T cells sorted from blood, taken around week 44, from a patient treated with tofacitinib. The CDR3 region is CSGDSLYGYTF. CDR3 nucleotide sequence: TGCAGCGGGGACAGCCTTTATGGCTACACCTTC.